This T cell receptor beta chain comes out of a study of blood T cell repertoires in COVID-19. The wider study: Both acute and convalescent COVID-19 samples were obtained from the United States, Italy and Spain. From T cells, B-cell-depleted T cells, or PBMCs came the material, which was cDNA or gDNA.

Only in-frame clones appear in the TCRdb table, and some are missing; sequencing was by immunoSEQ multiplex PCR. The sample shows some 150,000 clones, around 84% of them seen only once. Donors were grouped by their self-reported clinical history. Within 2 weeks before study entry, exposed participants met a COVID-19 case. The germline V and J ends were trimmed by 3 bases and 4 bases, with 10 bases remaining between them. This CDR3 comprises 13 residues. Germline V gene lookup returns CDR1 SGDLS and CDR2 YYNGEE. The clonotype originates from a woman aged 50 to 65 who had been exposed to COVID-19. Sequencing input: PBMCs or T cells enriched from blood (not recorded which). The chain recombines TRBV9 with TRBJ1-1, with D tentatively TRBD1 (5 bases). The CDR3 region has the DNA TGTGCCAGCAGCGCGCGGGGGTTCACTGAAGCTTTCTTT. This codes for CASSARGFTEAFF.